The present TCR beta chain was sequenced within a study of shared clonotypes between healthy human individuals. Points from the study as a whole: Blood was the sole source, and tissue repertoires probably differ.

Trimming removed 3 bases from V and 1 base from J; junction bases left unmatched: 12. The CDR3 length is 18 residues. Per germline, CDR1 MGHDK and CDR2 SYGVNS. Measured with immunoSEQ multiplex PCR; TCRdb has only the in-frame clones, and not every one. The data show around 700,000 clones, with about three quarters seen just once and 1.5% to 2% held by the top ten. The table lists this clone with a count of one. The antigen is not known. Sequencing used memory CD4+ T cells sorted from blood. Stated subset: CD45RA-negative fraction. This TCR was sampled from a woman under 40 in good health. This chain joins TRBV25-1 and TRBJ2-1; 7 bases are shared with TRBD1. The CDR3, as DNA: TGTGCCAGCAGTGATTATCGGGGACAGTCACCGTCCTACAATGAGCAGTTCTTC. Protein: CASSDYRGQSPSYNEQFF.